This T cell receptor (beta chain) was identified in a study of cytomegalovirus exposure and HLA in healthy donors. Vbeta (60) and Jbeta (13) primers were used in the PCR. Clones were read by immunoSEQ multiplex PCR, and TCRdb kept only the in-frame ones, dropping some. The sample records under 150,000 clones, over 75% being singletons. The V end was cut by 0 bases, the J end by 5 bases, with 8 bases between. The CDR3 is 14 amino acids. CDR1 and CDR2 from the germline V gene are MNHEY and SMNVEV (reference sequence). This clone was observed once. The sequencing sample was made of PBMCs. This receptor was identified in a male donor in good health and CMV-seronegative. The chain uses TRBV27 and TRBJ2-1; D unresolved. The CDR3 region is CASSLSLRDNEQFF. In DNA, the CDR3 is TGTGCCAGCAGTTTATCGTTACGGGACAATGAGCAGTTCTTC.